A selection of T cell receptor beta chains follows, all from one sample in a study of blood T cell repertoires in COVID-19. Repertoires were generated with immunoSEQ multiplex PCR, while TCRdb's copy carries only in-frame clones and drops some. The sample yields hundreds of thousands of clones, more than 75% seen once. What was sequenced was peripheral blood. The receptors derive from a woman under 30 who had recovered from COVID-19. The conserved cysteine and the conserved F or W are not part of the CDR3 here. The D gene is left open where the match is weak.

V	J	D	CDR3
TRBV6-2/TRBV6-3	TRBJ1-5	-	ASSYGRPNSNQPQH
TRBV18	TRBJ2-5	TRBD2	ASSPGKTSGRALETQY
TRBV5-5	TRBJ2-1	TRBD2	ASNPPGTSRYNEQF
TRBV27	TRBJ1-4	TRBD1	ASSSGTGGYTTNEKLF
TRBV27	TRBJ2-1	TRBD2	ASSPPTSGSYNEQF
TRBV7-2	TRBJ1-6	-	ASSLTLQVNSPLH
TRBV19	TRBJ2-2	-	ATNPGQNTGELF
TRBV12-5	TRBJ2-3	-	ASAPGDRTDTQY
TRBV5-1	TRBJ2-1	-	ASSLGSLLRNEQF
TRBV2	TRBJ2-2	TRBD2	ASSDGTSGRVDGELF
TRBV30	TRBJ2-2	-	AWKGVNTGELF
TRBV27	TRBJ1-5	TRBD1	ASRLGQSNQPQH
TRBV5-1	TRBJ2-2	TRBD2	ASSLTGAGRPGELF
TRBV5-1	TRBJ2-5	TRBD2	ASSFQAGGKETQY
TRBV7-9	TRBJ2-2	TRBD1	ASSHRDRSPSGELF
TRBV19	TRBJ2-5	TRBD2	ASSIEASGYQETQY
TRBV6-2/TRBV6-3	TRBJ2-2	TRBD2	ASSPEAGVITGELF
TRBV24-1	TRBJ1-1	TRBD1	ATSDTDRETEAF
TRBV27	TRBJ2-3	-	ASSLFPVAATDTQY
TRBV5-1	TRBJ2-2	TRBD1	ASSRDRGMAGELF
TRBV29-1	TRBJ2-2	-	SVEETNMRLDTGELF
TRBV15	TRBJ2-4	-	ATSRGYKRGKNIQY
TRBV6-5	TRBJ2-3	-	ASSYEPGVGTQY
TRBV19	TRBJ2-6	-	ASSSSGPTTSGANVLT
TRBV9	TRBJ1-1	-	ASSALLLNTEAF
TRBV2	TRBJ1-5	-	ASSGRSWGRQNLNQPQH
TRBV6-2/TRBV6-3	TRBJ1-5	TRBD1	ASSNGQGLRQPQH
TRBV4-1	TRBJ2-2	TRBD2	ASSQDGPAGANTGELF
TRBV4-1	TRBJ2-3	-	ASSQSPRLGTDTQY
TRBV4-3	TRBJ2-1	TRBD2	ASSQDLASGAPLYNEQF
TRBV20-1	TRBJ2-1	-	SALEGEQF
TRBV5-1	TRBJ1-4	TRBD1	ASSPGQGDEKLF
TRBV11-2	TRBJ2-1	TRBD2	ASSLEIILAGEQF
TRBV2	TRBJ2-1	TRBD1	ASSSGTGYGDEQF
TRBV5-6	TRBJ2-3	TRBD1	ASSFGTGSTDTQY
TRBV11-2	TRBJ1-1	-	ASSLGPQGWYTEAF
TRBV7-9	TRBJ2-1	-	ASTPGGLARSYNEQF
TRBV20-1	TRBJ2-5	TRBD2	SASGLAGVRETQY
TRBV2	TRBJ2-2	-	ASKKPPGIWTGELF
TRBV29-1	TRBJ2-4	-	SVQLAKNIQY
TRBV7-9	TRBJ1-2	TRBD1	ASSKGQGDYGYT
TRBV11-3	TRBJ2-2	TRBD2	ASSLHLAGDTGELF
TRBV30	TRBJ2-1	-	AWTEGGTPAREQF
TRBV6-5	TRBJ1-2	-	ANGVYDYGYT
TRBV3-1/TRBV3-2	TRBJ1-2	-	ASSSFNYGYT
TRBV19	TRBJ2-3	-	ASRIAGSTDTQY
TRBV5-1	TRBJ1-3	TRBD1	ASGQGILSSGNTIY